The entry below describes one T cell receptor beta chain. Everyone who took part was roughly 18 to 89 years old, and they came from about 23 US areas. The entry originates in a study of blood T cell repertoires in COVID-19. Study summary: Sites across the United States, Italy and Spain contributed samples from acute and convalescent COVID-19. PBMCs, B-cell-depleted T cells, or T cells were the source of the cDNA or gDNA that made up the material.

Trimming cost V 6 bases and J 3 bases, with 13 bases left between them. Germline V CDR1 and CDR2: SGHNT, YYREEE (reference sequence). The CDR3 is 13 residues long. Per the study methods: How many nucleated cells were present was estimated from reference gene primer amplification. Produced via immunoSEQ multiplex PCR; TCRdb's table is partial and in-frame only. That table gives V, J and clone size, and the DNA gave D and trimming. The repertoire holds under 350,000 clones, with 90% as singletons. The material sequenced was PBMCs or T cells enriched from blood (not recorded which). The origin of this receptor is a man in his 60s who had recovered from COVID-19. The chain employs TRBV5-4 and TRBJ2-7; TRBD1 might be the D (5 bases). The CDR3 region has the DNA TGTGCCAGCAAAGACAGCAACCTCTACGAGCAGTACTTC. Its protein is CASKDSNLYEQYF.